These T cell receptor beta chains were read from a single sample in a study of blood T cells in healthy people across ages. TCRdb fed the 5' RACE reads into MiXCR, producing one record per CDR3 protein. Among around 750,000 distinct CDR3 sequences listed, about 55% were seen once. Source material: blood. The source of these receptors is an elderly man in good health. CDR3s include the opening cysteine and the closing phenylalanine or tryptophan. The D gene is left open where the match is weak. Clone size is given for some rows only: seen once, a few or many times, or a class if the clone is expanded.

TRBJ2-1,-,TRBV24-1,few,TGTGCCACCAGCAGTCGCAGGGGTTCGAACAATGAGCAGTTCTTC,CATSSRRGSNNEQFF
TRBJ2-2,TRBD2,TRBV5-1,-,TGCGCCAGCAGCTTGGCGCCTGACTCTAGCGGCACCGGGGAGCTGTTTTTT,CASSLAPDSSGTGELFF
TRBJ2-3,-,TRBV18,-,TGTGTCAGCTCACCAGGAGGGGGAACAGATACGCAGTATTTT,CVSSPGGGTDTQYF
TRBJ2-7,TRBD2,TRBV11-1,few,TGTGCCAGCAGCTTGCGGGAGGGCGACTACGAGCAGTACTTC,CASSLREGDYEQYF
TRBJ2-5,-,TRBV29-1,-,TGCACAGTCCAGCGAGGGATATACAATGAGCAGTACTTC,CTVQRGIYNEQYF
TRBJ1-3,TRBD1,TRBV3-1,-,TGTGCCAGCAGCGGACAGGGATCTGGAAACACCATATATTTT,CASSGQGSGNTIYF
TRBJ1-2,TRBD1,TRBV28,-,TGTGCCACTGCTCAGGGGGTTGTCTATGGCCACACCTTC,CATAQGVVYGHTF
TRBJ2-1,TRBD2,TRBV5-1,few,TGCGCCAGCAGCTTCGGAAAGCGGGAGCCCGATGAGCAGTTCTTC,CASSFGKREPDEQFF
TRBJ2-7,TRBD1,TRBV20-1,-,TGCAGTGCTGGGCGGACAGGGGTAAACGAGCAGTACTTC,CSAGRTGVNEQYF
TRBJ2-7,-,TRBV3-1,-,TGTGCCAGCAGCCAAGAAGGGTTCACCTACAATGAGCAGTACTTC,CASSQEGFTYNEQYF
TRBJ2-3,TRBD2,TRBV20-1,few,TGCAGTGCCTTGGGAGGGCCGCCAGATACGCAGTATTTT,CSALGGPPDTQYF
TRBJ2-4,TRBD2,TRBV7-2,-,TGTGCCAGCAGCTTAGCGGGCCTAGCGGGTCAAAACATTCAGTACTTC,CASSLAGLAGQNIQYF
TRBJ2-1,-,TRBV21-1,-,TGTGCCAGCAGCGACCGGGGAGGTCTGGATGAGCAGTTCTTC,CASSDRGGLDEQFF
TRBJ2-7,-,TRBV10-3,-,TGTGCCATCAGTGACCCCCCCTACGAGCAGTACTTC,CAISDPPYEQYF
TRBJ2-7,TRBD1,TRBV5-1,-,TGCGCCAGCAGCTTACTATTGGGACAGGGGTACGAGCAGTACTTC,CASSLLLGQGYEQYF
TRBJ2-7,-,TRBV18,-,TGTGCCAGCTCACCAAATGCGCCCCCCCACGAGCAGTACTTC,CASSPNAPPHEQYF
TRBJ2-3,TRBD2,TRBV20-1,-,TGCAGTGCTAGAGATGGGGGGAGGGCCAGCGATGAGCAGTATTTT,CSARDGGRASDEQYF
TRBJ2-7,TRBD2,TRBV7-9,few,TGTGCCAGCAGCCTGTTCCAGGGACTAGCGTCCTCCTACGAGCAGTACTTC,CASSLFQGLASSYEQYF
TRBJ2-1,-,TRBV20-1,few,TGCAGTGCTTTCGGCGGCTCCTCCTCCTACAATGAGCAGTTCTTC,CSAFGGSSSYNEQFF
TRBJ2-5,-,TRBV10-3,once,TGTGCCATCAGTGAGAGGGTAGACAATGAGCAGTACTTC,CAISERVDNEQYF
TRBJ2-5,-,TRBV5-1,few,TGCGCCAGCAGCTTGGATGCGGGGAGCAGGGAGACCCAGTACTTC,CASSLDAGSRETQYF
TRBJ2-7,TRBD2,TRBV9,few,TGTGCCAGCAGCGTAGAGGCAGCGGGAGTCCCACGCGAGCAGTACTTC,CASSVEAAGVPREQYF
TRBJ2-1,TRBD1,TRBV7-6,-,TGTGCCAGCAGAAATGGACAGGGGACTGAGCAGTTCTTC,CASRNGQGTEQFF
TRBJ2-7,-,TRBV10-3,-,TGTGCCAGCTCTACGGTAGACAGAGGTTCTGGAGAGCAGTACTTC,CASSTVDRGSGEQYF
TRBJ1-6,-,TRBV12-3/TRBV12-4,-,TGTGCCAGCAGTTTAGGAGCGGCAGACGGGTATAATTCACCCCTCCACTTT,CASSLGAADGYNSPLHF
TRBJ2-3,TRBD2,TRBV4-1,once,TGCGCCAGCAGCCAAGATCGAGCTAGCGGGAGGAGGACAGATACGCAGTATTTT,CASSQDRASGRRTDTQYF
TRBJ2-7,TRBD2,TRBV11-1,few,TGTGCCAGCAGCGGGACTAGCGATGGCAATGAGCAGTACTTC,CASSGTSDGNEQYF
TRBJ2-3,TRBD1,TRBV28,-,TGTGCCAGCAGAACAGGGGGCCAAAGCACAGATACGCAGTATTTT,CASRTGGQSTDTQYF
TRBJ2-2,-,TRBV3-1,-,TGTGCCAGCAGCCAAACACGGCAGAACACCGGGGAGCTGTTTTTT,CASSQTRQNTGELFF
TRBJ1-1,TRBD1,TRBV5-1,-,TGCGTCAGCAGCACAGGACAGGCCGCTGAAGCTTTCTTT,CVSSTGQAAEAFF
TRBJ2-1,-,TRBV25-1,few,TGTGCCAGCAGTGGGAGGGTAGGGACGGGATACAATGAGCAGTTCTTC,CASSGRVGTGYNEQFF
TRBJ2-1,TRBD2,TRBV20-1,-,TGCAGTGCTGGCAGAGCGGGAGCTAGCGGGAGAGGTAGAAATGAGCAGTTCTTC,CSAGRAGASGRGRNEQFF
TRBJ2-1,-,TRBV10-3,-,TGTGCCATCAGACGGCCCTCTGAGATGAAGCAGTTCTTC,CAIRRPSEMKQFF
TRBJ1-6,-,TRBV20-1,-,TGCAGTGCTAGTGGGCAGGGAAATTCACCCCTCCACTTT,CSASGQGNSPLHF
TRBJ2-1,TRBD2,TRBV5-5,-,TGTGCCAGCAGCCGTCCGGGACTAACGGTGCAGTTCTTC,CASSRPGLTVQFF
TRBJ1-1,-,TRBV18,-,TGTGCCAGCTCCCAAGGGGGGGGCCAGAACACTGAAGCTTTCTTT,CASSQGGGQNTEAFF
TRBJ2-7,TRBD2,TRBV11-2,once,TGTGCCAGCACCCTTTCGGGACTAGCGGGTGGTGAGCAGTACTTC,CASTLSGLAGGEQYF
TRBJ2-5,-,TRBV20-1,few,TGCAGTGCTAGCGGGGCGACCCAGTACTTC,CSASGATQYF
TRBJ2-3,TRBD2,TRBV12-3/TRBV12-4,-,TGTGCCAGCAGCAAACTAGCGGGACCTCACAGATACGCGTATTTT,CASSKLAGPHRYAYF
TRBJ2-1,-,TRBV18,-,TGTGCCACCAACTCTTATGGTCCGGGACCTAAAAATGAGCAGTTCTTC,CATNSYGPGPKNEQFF
TRBJ2-7,-,TRBV9,once,TGTGCCAGCAGAGGTCAGCCCGAGGATGAGCAGTACTTC,CASRGQPEDEQYF
TRBJ2-1,-,TRBV29-1,-,TGCAGCGTTGTCCGGGGGACGGATGACCAGTTCTTC,CSVVRGTDDQFF
TRBJ1-1,TRBD1,TRBV11-1,-,TGTGCCAGCAGCGAGGTGACAGGGGGCTCGGGCACTGAAGCTTTCTTT,CASSEVTGGSGTEAFF
TRBJ1-4,-,TRBV2,-,TGTGCCAGCAGATTGGGAGGACAGATTGAAAAACTGTTTTTT,CASRLGGQIEKLFF
TRBJ2-7,TRBD1,TRBV5-1,few,TGCGCCAGCAGCAGGACAGGGACGTTTTACGAGCAGTACTTC,CASSRTGTFYEQYF
TRBJ2-2,TRBD1,TRBV28,-,TGTGCCAGCAGTTTAGGTGGACAGGGCGGCACCGGGGAGCTGTTTTTT,CASSLGGQGGTGELFF
TRBJ2-1,TRBD2,TRBV6-2/TRBV6-3,-,TGTGCCAGCAGTCCAAGCGGGACCGCTTATGACAATGAGCAGTTCTTC,CASSPSGTAYDNEQFF
TRBJ2-7,-,TRBV7-2,-,TGTGCCAGCAGCTTATACCCGACCGGGACCGCATCCTACAATGAGCAGTACTTC,CASSLYPTGTASYNEQYF
TRBJ2-1,-,TRBV9,-,TGTGCCAGCAGCACGCCCTCGGAGGGAGGCGAGCAGTTCTTC,CASSTPSEGGEQFF
TRBJ2-1,-,TRBV5-1,-,TGCGCCAGCAGCCACAAGAATGAGCAGTTCTTC,CASSHKNEQFF
TRBJ2-5,TRBD1,TRBV5-1,-,TGCGCCAGCAGCAGGGACAGGGGGAAGGAAGAGACCCAGTACTTC,CASSRDRGKEETQYF
TRBJ2-6,-,TRBV7-9,-,TGTGCCAGCAGCACGCTAGGGGCCAACGTCCTGACTTTC,CASSTLGANVLTF
TRBJ2-1,TRBD2,TRBV10-3,few,TGTGCCATCAGGAAGCGGGAGGTTAATGAGCAGTTCTTC,CAIRKREVNEQFF
TRBJ2-1,TRBD1,TRBV20-1,-,TGCAGTGCTAGATACCCCCCGGGACAGGGCATAACCTACAATGAGCAGTTCTTC,CSARYPPGQGITYNEQFF
TRBJ2-7,TRBD1,TRBV6-2/TRBV6-3,few,TGTGCCAGCAGTTGGGACAGCCTTTACTACGAGCAGTACTTC,CASSWDSLYYEQYF
TRBJ2-1,-,TRBV20-1,few,TGCAGTGGGGGGAACCCAGAGGAGCAGTTCTTC,CSGGNPEEQFF
TRBJ1-3,TRBD1,TRBV10-3,-,TGTGCCATCAGTGAGTCCCGGACAGGCCAAGGTGGAAACACCATATATTTT,CAISESRTGQGGNTIYF